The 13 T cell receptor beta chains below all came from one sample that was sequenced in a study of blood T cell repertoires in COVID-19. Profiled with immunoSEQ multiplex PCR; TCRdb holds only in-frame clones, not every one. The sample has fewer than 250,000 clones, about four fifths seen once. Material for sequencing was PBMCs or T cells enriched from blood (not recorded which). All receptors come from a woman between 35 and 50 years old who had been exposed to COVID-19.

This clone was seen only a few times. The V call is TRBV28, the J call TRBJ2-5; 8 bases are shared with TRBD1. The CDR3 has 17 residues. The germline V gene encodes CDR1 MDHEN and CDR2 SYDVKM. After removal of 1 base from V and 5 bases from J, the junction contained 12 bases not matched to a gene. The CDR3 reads CASSLFSQVRGRETQYF. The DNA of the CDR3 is TGTGCCAGCAGTTTATTTTCCCAGGTCAGGGGGCGGGAGACCCAGTACTTC.

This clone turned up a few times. The CDR3 protein is CATSPDRGGVYGYTF. CDR3 in DNA: TGTGCCACCTCCCCCGACCGAGGGGGCGTATATGGCTACACCTTC. The chain is built from TRBV27 and TRBJ1-2; 7 nucleotides agree with TRBD1. CDR1 and CDR2 (germline): MNHEY, SMNVEV (reference sequence). This CDR3 is built from 15 residues. The J segment lost 5 bases and the V segment lost 10 bases, leaving 16 bases of the junction unmatched.

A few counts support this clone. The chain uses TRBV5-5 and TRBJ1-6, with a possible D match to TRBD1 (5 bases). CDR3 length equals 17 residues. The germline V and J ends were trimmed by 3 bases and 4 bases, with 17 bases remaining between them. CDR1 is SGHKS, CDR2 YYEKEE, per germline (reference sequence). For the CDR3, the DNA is TGTGCCAGCAGCTCAACGTTACAGGTGGGGTATAATTCACCCCTCCACTTT. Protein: CASSSTLQVGYNSPLHF.

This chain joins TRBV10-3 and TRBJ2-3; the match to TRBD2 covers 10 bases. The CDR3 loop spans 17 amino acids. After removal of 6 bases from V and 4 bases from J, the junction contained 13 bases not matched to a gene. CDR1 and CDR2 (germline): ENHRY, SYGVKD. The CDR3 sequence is CAIRTASGGARSDTQYF. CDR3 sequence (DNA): TGTGCCATCAGAACGGCGAGCGGGGGGGCCCGATCAGATACGCAGTATTTT.

The CDR3 DNA reads TGTGCCAGCAGCTTACATTGGACTAATGAGCAGTTCTTC. Its protein product is CASSLHWTNEQFF. The chain couples TRBV7-2 to TRBJ2-1; D may be TRBD2 (5 bases). Germline V gene lookup returns CDR1 SGHTA and CDR2 FQGNSA. Trimming pared 2 bases from V and 7 bases from J, leaving 9 bases between. The CDR3 is 13 residues long.

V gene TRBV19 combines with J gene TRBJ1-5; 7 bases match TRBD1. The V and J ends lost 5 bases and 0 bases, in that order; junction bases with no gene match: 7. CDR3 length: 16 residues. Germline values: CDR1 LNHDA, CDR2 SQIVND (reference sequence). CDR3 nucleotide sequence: TGTGCCAGTAGTCCCGAGACAGGGAATAGCAATCAGCCCCAGCATTTT. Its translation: CASSPETGNSNQPQHF.

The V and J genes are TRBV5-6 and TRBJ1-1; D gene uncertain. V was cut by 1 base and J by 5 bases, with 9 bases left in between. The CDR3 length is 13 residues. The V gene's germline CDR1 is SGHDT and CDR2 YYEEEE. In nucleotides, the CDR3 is TGTGCCAGCAGCTTGACAGTAGGAACTGAAGCTTTCTTT. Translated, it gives CASSLTVGTEAFF.

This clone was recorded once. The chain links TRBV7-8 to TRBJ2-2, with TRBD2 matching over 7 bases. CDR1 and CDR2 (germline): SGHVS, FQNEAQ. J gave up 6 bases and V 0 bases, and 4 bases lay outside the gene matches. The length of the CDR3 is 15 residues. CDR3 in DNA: TGTGCCAGCAGCTTAGCGGGGGGGTATGCCGGGGAGCTGTTTTTT. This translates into CASSLAGGYAGELFF.

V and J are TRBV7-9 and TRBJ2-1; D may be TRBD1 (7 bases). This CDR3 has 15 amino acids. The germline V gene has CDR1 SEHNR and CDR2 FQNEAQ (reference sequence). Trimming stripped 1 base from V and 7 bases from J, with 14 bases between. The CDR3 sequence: CASSLDTSRGNEQFF. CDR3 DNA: TGTGCCAGCAGCTTAGATACTAGCAGGGGGAATGAGCAGTTCTTC.

The CDR3 coding sequence is TGTGCCAGCAGTTCCGGACAGGGGGCGTCTGGAAACACCATATATTTT. Translating it yields CASSSGQGASGNTIYF. The gene calls are TRBV6-5 and TRBJ1-3; 11 nucleotides line up with TRBD1. The CDR3 length is 16 residues. Germline V gives CDR1 MNHEY, CDR2 SVGAGI. V was clipped by 4 bases and J by 1 base; unmatched bases: 3.

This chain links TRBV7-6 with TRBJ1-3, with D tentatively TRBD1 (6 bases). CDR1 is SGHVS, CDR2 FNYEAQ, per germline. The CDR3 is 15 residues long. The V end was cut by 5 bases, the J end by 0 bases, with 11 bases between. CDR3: CASSEQGFSGNTIYF. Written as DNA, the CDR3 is TGTGCCAGCAGCGAACAGGGATTCTCTGGAAACACCATATATTTT.

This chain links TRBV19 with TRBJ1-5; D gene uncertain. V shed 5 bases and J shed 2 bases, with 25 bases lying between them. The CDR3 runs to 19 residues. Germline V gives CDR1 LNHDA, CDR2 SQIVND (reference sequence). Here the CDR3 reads CASSLPRGSDEWGNQPQHF. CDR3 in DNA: TGTGCCAGTAGTCTCCCCCGGGGTTCAGACGAATGGGGCAATCAGCCCCAGCATTTT.

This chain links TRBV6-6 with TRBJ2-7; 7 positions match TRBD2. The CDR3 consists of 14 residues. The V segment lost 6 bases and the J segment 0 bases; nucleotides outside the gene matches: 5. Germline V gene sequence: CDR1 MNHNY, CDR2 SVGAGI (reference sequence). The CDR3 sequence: CASSRGVGSYEQYF. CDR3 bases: TGTGCCAGCAGCCGGGGGGTGGGCTCCTACGAGCAGTACTTC.